The next 5 T cell receptor beta chains were all read from a single sample in a study of CD8 T cells in ankylosing spondylitis. Study results and caveats: In ankylosing spondylitis blood, a motif of eight highly homologous TCR beta variants appeared characteristic.

No cognate antigen is known for these TCRs. TCRdb ran MiXCR on the 5' RACE reads and lists one entry per CDR3 protein. The table has roughly 700,000 distinct CDR3 sequences, under 20% seen once. The sample comprised blood, either unsorted or a sorted T cell fraction (not recorded which). These receptors were collected from a male donor with ankylosing spondylitis.

This clonotype has a handful of counts. The chain combines TRBV13 with TRBJ2-3; 8 positions agree with TRBD1. CDR3 length: 15 residues. V was pared by 0 bases and J by 2 bases, with 1 base of the junction left unmatched. Per germline, CDR1 PRHDT and CDR2 FYEKMQ (reference sequence). The CDR3 loop reads CASSLGRGLTDTQYF. Written as DNA, the CDR3 is TGTGCCAGCAGCTTAGGCAGGGGGCTCACAGATACGCAGTATTTT. The variable domain in full, with the rest retrieved from reference TRBV13 and TRBJ2-3, is AAGVIQSPRHLIKEKRETATLKCYPIPRHDTVYWYQQGPGQDPQFLISFYEKMQSDKGSIPDRFSAQQFSDYHSELNMSSLELGDSALYFCASSLGRGLTDTQYFGPGTRLTVL.

This clonotype was observed a handful of times. The chain is built from TRBV7-2 and TRBJ1-2; D not certain. The germline gives CDR1 SGHTA, CDR2 FQGNSA. This CDR3 has 14 amino acids. V was shortened by 3 bases and J by 3 bases, with 11 bases between the two germline ends. In DNA, the CDR3 is TGTGCCAGCAGCTTCCTATCGGTCCACTATGGCTACACCTTC. Encoded protein: CASSFLSVHYGYTF.

The rearrangement joins TRBV6-1 to TRBJ1-5; D is uncertain. The CDR3 length is 13 residues. V lost 3 bases, J lost 6 bases, and 9 bases lay in between. Germline lookup yields CDR1 MNHNS and CDR2 SASEGT. The CDR3 DNA reads as TGTGCCAGCAGTGAGAAGTTGGGTCAGCCCCAGCATTTT. Translated: CASSEKLGQPQHF.

This clonotype was counted a few times. V is TRBV29-1 and J is TRBJ1-1; the D is unclear. Deletions cut 5 bases from V and 4 bases from J, with 20 bases between. The CDR3 runs to 15 residues. Germline V gives CDR1 SQVTM, CDR2 ANQGSEA. The CDR3, as DNA: TGCAGCGTTCCTCCTTCGGCGGGGAAGTCCACTGAAGCTTTCTTT. This codes for CSVPPSAGKSTEAFF.

The rearrangement uses TRBV5-1 and TRBJ2-5; D call uncertain. V gave up 5 bases and J gave up 5 bases, with 13 bases separating them. CDR3 length: 13 amino acids. From germline, CDR1 is SGHRS and CDR2 YFSETQ. DNA for the CDR3: TGCGCCAGCAGGCTTTTCAGTTCCGAGACCCAGTACTTC. Protein sequence: CASRLFSSETQYF.